Each of the 31 T cell receptor beta chains below was sequenced from the same sample in a study of regulatory T cells in long-lasting Graves disease. Library construction for TCR beta used iRepertoire HTBI primers and Arm-PCR of CDR3 regions. In TCRdb, the multiplex PCR reads were re-called with MiXCR into one record per CDR3 protein. The table lists 530,000 or so distinct CDR3 sequences, 15% to 20% of them singletons, with about 12% in the top ten. Indicated time point: newly diagnosed GD, antithyroid drugs for less than 3 months. PBMC RNA served as the TCR library source. This sample also belongs to another study, concerning T cells in Graves' hyperthyroidism and ophthalmopathy.

The specimen was peripheral blood mononuclear cells (PBMCs), collected at new diagnosis, from a patient treated with antithyroid drugs. The receptors derive from a man aged 18 to 30 with Graves disease.

V usage is TRBV5-1 and J usage is TRBJ2-2; D possibly corresponds to TRBD2 (5 bases). The length of the CDR3 is 13 residues. Germline V gives CDR1 SGHRS, CDR2 YFSETQ. V lost 1 base to trimming and J lost 7 bases, with 8 bases between them. CDR3 bases: TGCGCCAGCAGCTTGCTAGCTTTCGGGGAGCTGTTTTTT. It encodes CASSLLAFGELFF.

This clonotype was seen repeatedly, ten times or more. The CDR3 sequence: CASSFFGSSYEQYF. CDR3 coding DNA: TGTGCCAGCAGTTTTTTCGGGAGCTCCTACGAGCAGTACTTC. V is TRBV28 and J is TRBJ2-7; a possible D gene is TRBD2 (6 bases). CDR1 is MDHEN, CDR2 SYDVKM, per germline. The CDR3 totals 14 residues. The V and J ends lost 3 bases and 0 bases respectively, with 9 bases between them.

This clonotype was observed a handful of times. The chain employs TRBV18 and TRBJ1-2, with D hard to call. The V and J ends lost 2 bases and 0 bases respectively, with 10 bases between them. From germline, CDR1 is KGHSH and CDR2 LQKENI. The CDR3 sequence is 15 residues long. The chain's CDR3 is CASSPTDPPNYGYTF. CDR3 coding DNA: TGTGCCAGCTCACCAACGGACCCGCCTAACTATGGCTACACCTTC.

This clonotype has at least ten counts. The J gene is TRBJ2-2, the V gene TRBV12-3 or TRBV12-4, with D perhaps TRBD2 (5 bases). This CDR3 contains 14 residues. V lost 8 bases, J lost 1 base, and 11 bases lay in between. The DNA of the CDR3 is TGTGCCAGCTCGGGAAGGGTGAACACCGGGGAGCTGTTTTTT. Its protein is CASSGRVNTGELFF.

This clonotype was seen repeatedly, ten times or more. The rearrangement uses TRBV3-1 and TRBJ2-7, with 14 bases lining up with TRBD2. V dropped 1 base and J dropped 3; count of bases not matched to a gene: 8. CDR1 is LGHDT, CDR2 YNNKEL, per germline (reference sequence). The CDR3 spans 18 residues. CDR3 bases: TGTGCCAGCAGCCAAGTGGGCTCGGGACTAGCGGGAGTCTACGAGCAGTACTTC. It is translated as CASSQVGSGLAGVYEQYF.

This clonotype came up many times. This chain's CDR3 is CASRQTGLAGVTGELFF. The CDR3 coding sequence is TGTGCCAGCAGGCAAACCGGACTAGCGGGAGTAACCGGGGAGCTGTTTTTT. V and J are TRBV7-8 and TRBJ2-2, with TRBD2 matching 13 bases. Germline-derived CDR1 and CDR2 are SGHVS and FQNEAQ. The V and J ends lost 6 bases and 5 bases, in that order; junction bases with no gene match: 9. The CDR3 is 17 residues long.

V gene TRBV28 combines with J gene TRBJ2-7; D might be TRBD1 (6 bases). Trimming took 6 bases from V and 6 from J, leaving 15 bases between them. The CDR3 consists of 13 residues. CDR1 and CDR2 (germline): MDHEN, SYDVKM. CDR3 loop: CASSTPGHAEQYF. CDR3 in DNA: TGTGCCAGCAGCACACCGGGACACGCCGAGCAGTACTTC.

This clonotype was observed a few times. The chain uses TRBV12-3 or TRBV12-4 and TRBJ2-3; no definite D call. This CDR3 is built from 13 residues. V was clipped by 8 bases and J by 3 bases, with 12 bases between them. The CDR3 bases are TGTGCCAGCTCTCGTACGAAGACAGATACGCAGTATTTT. Translating it yields CASSRTKTDTQYF.

This clonotype has more than one count but fewer than ten. The rearrangement joins TRBV7-3 to TRBJ2-1; TRBD2 is a possible D gene (7 bases). From germline, CDR1 is SGHTA and CDR2 FQGTGA. The CDR3 totals 13 residues. V lost 5 bases to trimming and J lost 9 bases, with 14 bases between them. DNA for the CDR3: TGTGCCAGCAGCACGACAGGCGGGGGTGAGCAGTTCTTC. Protein: CASSTTGGGEQFF.

The chain has TRBV19 and TRBJ1-1; 8 bases match TRBD1. Germline CDR1 is LNHDA and CDR2 is SQIVND (reference sequence). V lost 8 bases, J lost 4 bases, and 6 bases stayed unmatched. The CDR3 consists of 13 residues. The CDR3, as DNA: TGTGCCAGTCAAGACAGGGGTGGCACTGAAGCTTTCTTT. It specifies CASQDRGGTEAFF.

This clonotype was counted a few times. The CDR3 is CASGLELQGLFFF. The CDR3 DNA is TGTGCTAGTGGTTTGGAACTACAGGGTCTGTTTTTCTTT. V gene TRBV12-5 combines with J gene TRBJ1-1, with D possibly TRBD1 on 6 matching bases. The CDR3 is 13 amino acids. V gave up 1 base and J gave up 13 bases, with 16 bases separating them. In germline, CDR1 is LGHNT, CDR2 FRNRAP.

The sample holds many counts of this clonotype. The chain employs TRBV20-1 and TRBJ2-7; 13 bases map to TRBD2. V trimming: 4 bases; J trimming: 6 bases; junction bases outside the gene matches: 6. Germline V gene lookup returns CDR1 DFQATT and CDR2 SNEGSKA (reference sequence). The length of the CDR3 is 14 residues. CDR3 coding DNA: TGCAGTGCTAAGCCGGGACTAGCGGGATTCGAGCAGTACTTC. It codes for CSAKPGLAGFEQYF.

This clonotype was observed a handful of times. The chain couples TRBV9 to TRBJ2-1, with D maybe TRBD1 (6 bases). V was trimmed by 1 base and J by 4 bases, leaving 24 bases between them. Germline V gene lookup returns CDR1 SGDLS and CDR2 YYNGEE. This CDR3 region has 19 residues. The CDR3 region has the DNA TGTGCCAGCAGCGTAACCGTCGATCAGGTGTCAGGGGTTTACAATGAGCAGTTCTTC. This translates into CASSVTVDQVSGVYNEQFF.

This clonotype was recorded at least ten times. The genes are TRBV10-2 and TRBJ2-2; TRBD2 aligns across 7 bases. The CDR3 contains 15 residues. CDR1 is WSHSY, CDR2 SAAADI, per germline. Unmatched junction bases numbered 6, after V lost 6 bases and J lost 2 bases. The chain's CDR3 is CASRSAGLNTGELFF. The CDR3 bases are TGCGCCAGCAGGTCAGCGGGACTTAACACCGGGGAGCTGTTTTTT.

This clonotype was recorded at least ten times. The chain joins TRBV15 to TRBJ2-1; a weak D match, TRBD2 (6 bases). The germline V and J ends were trimmed by 0 bases and 8 bases, with 11 bases remaining between them. CDR3 length: 14 residues. Germline assignment: CDR1 LNHNV and CDR2 YYDKDF (reference sequence). In DNA form, the CDR3 reads TGTGCCACCAGCAGAGATCCGACTAGTGATGAGCAGTTCTTC. Protein: CATSRDPTSDEQFF.

This clonotype has a single count. This chain joins TRBV19 and TRBJ2-2; D remains ambiguous. Germline loops: CDR1 LNHDA, CDR2 SQIVND (reference sequence). V dropped 1 base and J dropped 5 bases, with 2 bases sitting between them. This CDR3 region has 12 residues. The CDR3 DNA sequence: TGTGCCAGTAGTATAGTTACCGGGGAGCTGTTTTTT. Protein sequence: CASSIVTGELFF.

This clonotype has a count of ten or more. The chain is built from TRBV14 and TRBJ2-7; TRBD2 is a possible D gene (6 bases). The CDR3 length is 15 residues. The ends were cut back, 2 bases at V and 3 bases at J, with 14 bases in the middle. Germline V gives CDR1 SGHDN, CDR2 FVKESK. The CDR3 DNA reads as TGTGCCAGCAGCCAACTTAGCGGCGAGGTCTACGAGCAGTACTTC. Translation: CASSQLSGEVYEQYF. The complete variable domain, with remaining parts taken from reference TRBV14 and TRBJ2-7, reads EAGVTQFPSHSVIEKGQTVTLRCDPISGHDNLYWYRRVMGKEIKFLLHFVKESKQDESGMPNNRFLAERTGGTYSTLKVQPAELEDSGVYFCASSQLSGEVYEQYFGPGTRLTVT.

The V gene is TRBV28, the J gene TRBJ1-5; 9 bases align to TRBD1. Looked up from germline, CDR1 is MDHEN and CDR2 is SYDVKM. The V and J ends lost 7 bases and 7 bases, in that order; junction bases with no gene match: 20. CDR3 length: 18 residues. CDR3 in DNA: TGTGCCAGCATCCCCCGTGGGACAGGGATGCCCCTTCGCCAGCCCCAGCATTTT. As protein: CASIPRGTGMPLRQPQHF.

This clonotype was counted many times. V usage is TRBV12-3 or TRBV12-4 and J usage is TRBJ1-1; D possibly corresponds to TRBD1 (5 bases). This CDR3 is built from 14 residues. Trimming took 6 bases from V and 4 from J, leaving 15 bases between them. DNA for the CDR3: TGTGCCAGCAGAATAAAACAGGCCGCCACTGAAGCTTTCTTT. Amino acid sequence: CASRIKQAATEAFF.

This sequence joins TRBV7-9 and TRBJ2-3; the match to TRBD2 covers 7 bases. Germline CDR1 is SEHNR and CDR2 is FQNEAQ (reference sequence). V gave up 7 bases and J gave up 3 bases; unmatched junction bases: 19. This CDR3 is built from 18 residues. In DNA form, the CDR3 reads TGTGCCAGCATCTACCCGACCATTGGGAGGGCCTGGACAGATACGCAGTATTTT. Translation: CASIYPTIGRAWTDTQYF.

This clonotype was detected ten times or more. This sequence joins TRBV6-1 and TRBJ2-7; 9 bases agree with TRBD1. The germline gives CDR1 MNHNS, CDR2 SASEGT. This CDR3 comprises 15 residues. V dropped 7 bases and J dropped 5; count of bases not matched to a gene: 12. CDR3: CASNSRGTGHDEQYF. CDR3 DNA sequence: TGTGCCAGCAACTCGAGGGGGACAGGGCACGACGAGCAGTACTTC.

The chain joins TRBV6-1 to TRBJ2-5; D might be TRBD1 (5 bases). CDR1 is MNHNS, CDR2 SASEGT, per germline. CDR3 length: 14 amino acids. The germline V and J ends were trimmed by 2 bases and 1 base, with 8 bases remaining between them. The CDR3 here is CASSESRAQETQYF. The CDR3 coding sequence is TGTGCCAGCAGTGAATCCAGGGCCCAAGAGACCCAGTACTTC.

This clonotype was counted only a few times. CDR3 amino acids: CASSLGGQGDETQYF. In DNA, the CDR3 is TGTGCCAGCAGCTTAGGGGGACAGGGAGACGAGACCCAGTACTTC. The V call is TRBV7-9, the J call TRBJ2-5, with TRBD1 identical over 9 bases. The CDR3 covers 15 residues. The V and J ends lost 1 base and 5 bases, in that order; junction bases with no gene match: 5. CDR1 and CDR2 from the germline V gene are SEHNR and FQNEAQ (reference sequence).

V is TRBV18 and J is TRBJ2-2; D remains ambiguous. Between the trimmed V and J ends, which lost 0 bases and 7 bases, there was a span of 6 bases. Germline CDR1 reads KGHSH; CDR2 reads LQKENI. There are 13 residues in the CDR3. CDR3 sequence reads: CASSPPVSGELFF. CDR3 in DNA: TGTGCCAGCTCACCACCTGTGAGCGGGGAGCTGTTTTTT.

Points on this clonotype: One end of the junction is discordant with germline, which a read error may explain. DNA for the CDR3: TGCGCCAGCAGCTTGGATCCGGGTCAGACCCAGCATTTT. Its protein product is CASSLDPGQTQHF. The rearrangement joins TRBV5-1 to TRBJ1-5; no reliable D call. This CDR3 has 13 residues. Germline V CDR1 and CDR2: SGHRS, YFSETQ.

This clonotype was detected a few times. The rearrangement joins TRBV2 to TRBJ2-6; possibly TRBD1 for D (6 bases). This CDR3 comprises 21 residues. V was pared by 1 base and J by 4 bases, with 26 bases between. In germline, CDR1 is SNHLY, CDR2 FYNNEI. CDR3 loop: CASSEEEPGDADWWGANVLTF. The CDR3, as DNA: TGTGCCAGCAGTGAAGAGGAGCCAGGGGACGCCGATTGGTGGGGGGCCAACGTCCTGACTTTC.

This clonotype was observed at least ten times. CDR3 protein: CASSRRERLLSRTQYF. CDR3 coding DNA: TGTGCCAGCAGCCGACGTGAGAGACTCCTAAGCCGTACGCAGTATTTT. This chain uses TRBV28 with TRBJ2-3; D ambiguous. V lost 6 bases and J lost 8, with 24 bases in between. The germline gives CDR1 MDHEN, CDR2 SYDVKM. The CDR3 is 16 residues long.

CDR3 sequence: CSARGGGLAGGPGWDTQYF. The CDR3 nucleotides read TGCAGTGCTAGAGGGGGAGGACTAGCGGGAGGACCCGGTTGGGATACGCAGTATTTT. The V call is TRBV20-1, the J call TRBJ2-3; TRBD2 matches at 14 bases. V lost 1 base to trimming and J lost 6 bases; unmatched junction nucleotides: 15. CDR3 length equals 19 residues. The germline CDR1 and CDR2 sequences are DFQATT and SNEGSKA (reference sequence).

This clonotype was seen repeatedly, ten times or more. The gene calls are TRBV6-2 or TRBV6-3 and TRBJ1-2, with a weak D call TRBD1 (5 bases). The V gene lost 0 bases and the J gene lost 2 bases, with 13 bases spanning the gap. The CDR3 runs 16 residues. The germline gives CDR1 MNHEY, CDR2 SVGEGT. Written as DNA, the CDR3 is TGTGCCAGCAGTTACTCCCTCAGTGGGGGGAACTATGGCTACACCTTC. Protein sequence: CASSYSLSGGNYGYTF.

This chain uses TRBV27 with TRBJ2-5, with TRBD2 as a possible D gene (6 bases). Germline V gene lookup returns CDR1 MNHEY and CDR2 SMNVEV (reference sequence). The ends were cut back, 5 bases at V and 5 bases at J, with 15 bases in the middle. The CDR3 consists of 14 residues. The DNA of the CDR3 is TGTGCCAGCAGTCCAACCAGACTAGATGAGACCCAGTACTTC. This encodes CASSPTRLDETQYF.

Many counts were recorded for this clonotype. The chain is built from TRBV2 and TRBJ2-4; 12 nucleotides line up with TRBD2. Trimming took 6 bases from V and 0 from J; bases not matched to a gene: 6. CDR1 SNHLY and CDR2 FYNNEI come from the germline V gene. CDR3 length equals 17 residues. For the CDR3, the DNA is TGTGCCAGCAGGGTTGGACTAGCGGGGTTAGCCAAAAACATTCAGTACTTC. Amino acids: CASRVGLAGLAKNIQYF.